This entry describes one T cell receptor (beta chain). This specimen comes from a study of blood T cell repertoires in COVID-19. The table came from immunoSEQ multiplex PCR; TCRdb's copy has only in-frame clones and leaves some out. The sample carries about 59,000 clones, roughly 79% recorded once. CDR1 is SGHTA, CDR2 FQGNSA, per germline. There are 16 residues in the CDR3. V was clipped by 3 bases and J by 7 bases, with 16 bases between them. This sequence joins TRBV7-2 and TRBJ1-6; unclear D gene. The sequence came from a woman older than 75 with active or convalescent COVID-19. The specimen was peripheral blood. The CDR3 DNA reads TGTGCCAGCAGCTTCGGCGGGGTGGCCCTAAATTCACCCCTCCACTTT. It translates to CASSFGGVALNSPLHF.